Sequencing of this T cell receptor beta chain was carried out in a study of T cell repertoires in cytomegalovirus infection (dated by TCRdb to about 2019). Describing the broader study: Recently identified HLA-C-restricted CMV epitopes, whose presentation resists viral immunomodulation, were targeted by peptide stimulations together with well-studied HLA-B-restricted epitopes. Donor HLA type was relevant to the analysis, as public TCR beta signatures indicated carriage of CMV infection together with the matching HLA type. What the research found in general, with its limitations: Carriers of CMV infection plus the relevant HLA type were discriminated by the cumulative frequency of public TCR beta family members in the study cohort and in an independent approximately 340-donor cohort. The ex vivo response was dominated by HLA-C-restricted CMV-specific TCR beta clonotypes, which also provided the single most frequent clonotype in two of eight donors.

To note about this clonotype: This receptor's antigen is unknown. The sample holds no much larger clone one base away, and base qualities are not on file.

The meaning of the sample's treatment or condition label: in vitro stimulation with specific CMV peptide epitopes to enrich CMV-specific T cells. Sequencing took place on an Illumina HiSeq 1500. The raw public reads went through TCRdb reprocessing: fastp at Q25, MiXCR clone calling, in-frame beta chains kept. CDR3 protein duplicates are merged, each entry listing the most common genes and DNA. Present in this sample are 830,000 or so distinct CDR3 sequences, 32% of which were seen just once. 9.5% to 15% of the sample is in the top ten clones. This TCR was recovered from a human donor in good health (CMV status not recorded). Some clones in this sample may be carry-over from other donors' samples. This material consisted of cultured CD8+ T cells from PBMCs, taken from culture after CMV antigen stimulation.

The base sequence is TGTGCCGCCCGGGGGGGGTTGAACACTGAAGCTTTCTTT. Its protein product is CAARGGLNTEAFF. The rearrangement joined TRBV27 to TRBJ1-1; perhaps TRBD1 is the D gene, with 5 bases matching. The CDR3 starts with the cysteine, ends with the phenylalanine, and has 13 residues. Here the CDR3 DNA is all that survives: 39 bases in frame from base 1. CDR1 MNHEY and CDR2 SMNVEV are derived from the germline V gene (reference sequence). Trimming costs V 11 bases and J 0 bases, and their ends lie 13 bases apart.